The 31 T cell receptor beta chains given below trace back to one sample, sequenced in a study of beta chain features in type 1 diabetes. Since all of the isolated RNA was reverse transcribed, expressed TCRB transcripts were what got sequenced. The assay was immunoSEQ multiplex PCR, and TCRdb's table has in-frame clones only and misses some. Of roughly 170,000 clones listed, about 12% are singletons. Source material: central memory CD4+ T cells from blood. These receptors originate from a woman younger than 30 in good health.

This clone was seen a handful of times. This chain's CDR3 is CAIGTSGRDTQYF. CDR3 nucleotides: TGTGCCATCGGGACTAGCGGGAGAGATACGCAGTATTTT. The rearrangement links TRBV10-3 to TRBJ2-3, with 14 bases matching TRBD2. Germline V gene data show CDR1 as ENHRY and CDR2 as SYGVKD. This CDR3 comprises 13 residues. Trimming removed 8 bases from V and 5 bases from J; junction bases left unmatched: 0.

This clone turned up a few times. V and J are TRBV18 and TRBJ1-4; 7 bases agree with TRBD1. The CDR3 spans 14 residues. The junction had 6 bases not matched to a gene; V was cut back by 3 bases and J by 8 bases. The germline gives CDR1 KGHSH, CDR2 LQKENI. The DNA of the CDR3 is TGTGCCAGCTCACCCTTCCGGGACAGCGAAAAACTGTTTTTT. This encodes CASSPFRDSEKLFF.

This clone was detected a few times. The chain has TRBV29-1 and TRBJ2-6; D unclear. The CDR3 sequence is 14 residues long. V was cut by 1 base and J by 2 bases, with 6 bases left in between. The germline V gene has CDR1 SQVTM and CDR2 ANQGSEA. This CDR3 is CSVEGSPGANVLTF. CDR3 nucleotide sequence: TGCAGCGTTGAAGGTAGCCCTGGGGCCAACGTCCTGACTTTC.

This clone was counted a few times. V gene TRBV7-6 combines with J gene TRBJ2-1; 9 bases fit TRBD2. From germline, CDR1 is SGHVS and CDR2 FNYEAQ. The CDR3 extends over 16 amino acids. The V and J ends lost 4 bases and 10 bases, in that order; junction bases with no gene match: 14. DNA of the CDR3: TGTGCCAGCAGCTCGATGACTAGCGGTCTATTGAGGGAGCAGTTCTTC. Translated: CASSSMTSGLLREQFF.

This clone turned up a few times. The gene calls are TRBV9 and TRBJ1-4; TRBD1 might be the D (5 bases). The ends were cut back, 4 bases at V and 0 bases at J, with 10 bases in the middle. Germline-derived CDR1 and CDR2 are SGDLS and YYNGEE. The CDR3 contains 15 residues. The CDR3 region is CASSTRGSTNEKLFF. Here the CDR3 DNA reads TGTGCCAGCAGCACCCGGGGGTCAACTAATGAAAAACTGTTTTTT.

The chain carries TRBV28 and TRBJ1-5, with 7 bases matching TRBD1. This CDR3 contains 16 residues. The germline V gene has CDR1 MDHEN and CDR2 SYDVKM. V lost 4 bases, J lost 1 base, and 7 bases stayed unmatched. The CDR3 spells CASSSGGGQSNQPQHF. In nucleotides, the CDR3 is TGTGCCAGCAGTTCCGGGGGGGGACAGAGCAATCAGCCCCAGCATTTT.

This clone was recorded a few times. This chain connects TRBV7-3 to TRBJ1-2; tentative D call: TRBD1 (5 bases). Germline V gene sequence: CDR1 SGHTA, CDR2 FQGTGA. V was cut by 3 bases and J by 8 bases, with 13 bases left in between. The CDR3 has 13 residues. The CDR3: CASSFNRQGGYTF. DNA of the CDR3: TGTGCCAGCAGCTTTAACCGTCAGGGAGGCTACACCTTC.

This clone was picked up a small number of times. V gene TRBV5-1 combines with J gene TRBJ2-5; 7 positions match TRBD2. There are 14 residues in the CDR3. The V gene end was trimmed by 2 bases and the J gene end by 1 base; junction bases not matched to a gene: 2. CDR1 and CDR2 from the germline V gene are SGHRS and YFSETQ. The chain's CDR3 is CASSFGRTQETQYF. For the CDR3, the DNA is TGCGCCAGCAGCTTCGGGAGGACCCAAGAGACCCAGTACTTC.

This clone was counted many times. The V call is TRBV5-3, the J call TRBJ2-1, with 9 positions matching TRBD2. TRBV5-3 is filed as an ORF, its function uncertain. V lost 0 bases to trimming and J lost 5 bases; unmatched junction nucleotides: 6. The CDR3 has 16 residues. The CDR3 sequence is CARSLVASGTNNEQFF. The DNA of the CDR3 is TGTGCCAGAAGCTTGGTGGCTAGCGGGACCAACAATGAGCAGTTCTTC.

For this clone: Other DNA sequences in the sample encode the same CDR3. The rearrangement joins TRBV7-9 to TRBJ1-1; D uncertain. Germline V gives CDR1 SEHNR, CDR2 FQNEAQ (reference sequence). V was shortened by 1 base and J by 1 base, with 4 bases between the two germline ends. This CDR3 spans 13 amino acids. The CDR3 loop is CASSLGQNTEAFF. CDR3 DNA sequence: TGTGCCAGCAGCTTAGGACAGAACACTGAAGCTTTCTTT.

This clone occurred many times. The chain has TRBV4-2 and TRBJ2-1; possibly TRBD2 for D (6 bases). Trimming removed 4 bases at V and 0 bases at J, with 10 bases between. Germline values: CDR1 LGHNA, CDR2 YNFKEQ. The CDR3 contains 15 residues. The CDR3, as DNA: TGTGCCAGCAGCCCTAGCGAGAGCTCCTACAATGAGCAGTTCTTC. Its translation is CASSPSESSYNEQFF.

The genes are TRBV7-9 and TRBJ2-5; D is perhaps TRBD1 (7 bases). Trimming cost V 4 bases and J 5 bases, with 14 bases left between them. The germline V gene encodes CDR1 SEHNR and CDR2 FQNEAQ (reference sequence). The CDR3 is 14 residues long. The CDR3 coding sequence is TGTGCCAGCAGCTCATTCAGGGGGGCGGAGACCCAGTACTTC. Protein: CASSSFRGAETQYF.

J is TRBJ2-3 and V is TRBV7-2; tentatively, D is TRBD1 (6 bases). V lost 2 bases, J lost 2 bases, and 8 bases lay in between. The CDR3 is 14 residues long. Germline V lookup: CDR1 SGHTA, CDR2 FQGNSA. The CDR3 spells CASSLTGTTDTQYF. DNA for the CDR3: TGTGCCAGCAGCTTAACAGGGACCACAGATACGCAGTATTTT.

This clone has more than one count but fewer than ten. This sequence joins TRBV5-1 and TRBJ1-1; TRBD1 matches 9 bases. Germline V gives CDR1 SGHRS, CDR2 YFSETQ. The ends lost 3 bases at V and 1 base at J; junction bases unmatched: 1. CDR3 length: 14 residues. The CDR3 nucleotides read TGCGCCAGCAGCTCGGGACAGGGGAACACTGAAGCTTTCTTT. This codes for CASSSGQGNTEAFF.

The gene calls are TRBV9 and TRBJ2-1; tentatively, D is TRBD2 (6 bases). Germline-derived CDR1 and CDR2 are SGDLS and YYNGEE. The CDR3 loop spans 15 amino acids. Trimming took off 1 base at V and 4 bases at J, with 12 bases between the two ends. The CDR3 here is CASSVREFGYNEQFF. DNA of the CDR3: TGTGCCAGCAGCGTACGGGAGTTCGGGTACAATGAGCAGTTCTTC.

The rearrangement uses TRBV28 and TRBJ2-3; 9 bases map to TRBD2. Germline V gives CDR1 MDHEN, CDR2 SYDVKM. V shed 1 base, J shed 0 bases, and the junction held 5 bases outside the gene matches. This CDR3 has 17 amino acids. The CDR3, as DNA: TGTGCCAGCAGTTTATTGAGCGGGAGGACTAGCACAGATACGCAGTATTTT. It specifies CASSLLSGRTSTDTQYF.

The sample holds a few counts of this clone. CDR3 sequence reads: CAWSAGTSGRPTSYF. CDR3 bases: TGTGCCTGGAGTGCCGGGACTAGCGGGAGGCCAACTTCATACTTC. This chain joins TRBV30 and TRBJ2-7; 15 bases are shared with TRBD2. V trimming: 1 base; J trimming: 13 bases; junction bases outside the gene matches: 11. Germline assignment: CDR1 GTSNPN and CDR2 SVGIG (reference sequence). The CDR3 spans 15 residues.

As to this clone: Other DNA sequences of this sample code for an identical CDR3. V gene TRBV10-3 combines with J gene TRBJ1-5, with 11 bases matching TRBD1. V gave up 5 bases and J gave up 5 bases; unmatched junction bases: 2. CDR1 ENHRY and CDR2 SYGVKD come from the germline V gene. The CDR3 length is 14 residues. The CDR3 DNA follows: TGTGCCATCAGTACGGGACAGGGGGATCAGCCCCAGCATTTT. It codes for CAISTGQGDQPQHF.

The J gene is TRBJ2-1, the V gene TRBV12-5; D may be TRBD2 (6 bases). This CDR3 has 13 residues. CDR1 and CDR2 (germline): LGHNT, FRNRAP. The V gene lost 2 bases and the J gene lost 7 bases, with 9 bases spanning the gap. Written as DNA, the CDR3 is TGTGCTAGTGGTTTGTCCGGGGGAAATGAGCAGTTCTTC. It is translated as CASGLSGGNEQFF. The entire variable domain, with the rest obtained from reference TRBV12-5 and TRBJ2-1, is as follows: DARVTQTPRHKVTEMGQEVTMRCQPILGHNTVFWYRQTMMQGLELLAYFRNRAPLDDSGMPKDRFSAEMPDATLATLKIQPSEPRDSAVYFCASGLSGGNEQFFGPGTRLTVL.

In its sample, this clone was seen a few times. The CDR3 sequence: CASSQQAKEETQYF. CDR3 in DNA: TGCGCCAGCAGCCAACAGGCGAAAGAAGAGACCCAGTACTTC. The rearrangement uses TRBV5-1 and TRBJ2-5; TRBD1 might be the D (5 bases). The germline gives CDR1 SGHRS, CDR2 YFSETQ. V was shortened by 4 bases and J by 3 bases, with 13 bases between the two germline ends. This CDR3 region has 14 residues. Full variable domain (remainder filled in from reference TRBV5-1 and TRBJ2-5): KAGVTQTPRYLIKTRGQQVTLSCSPISGHRSVSWYQQTPGQGLQFLFEYFSETQRNKGNFPGRFSGRQFSNSRSEMNVSTLELGDSALYLCASSQQAKEETQYFGPGTRLLVL.

Here the CDR3 reads CASSISGRAGDEQFF. CDR3 DNA: TGTGCCAGCAGCATTAGCGGGAGGGCCGGTGATGAGCAGTTCTTC. The chain recombines TRBV7-9 with TRBJ2-1, with 11 positions matching TRBD2. The CDR3 covers 15 residues. Germline assignment: CDR1 SEHNR and CDR2 FQNEAQ (reference sequence). Trimming cost V 5 bases and J 8 bases; bases outside gene matches: 8.

The sample holds a few counts of this clone. The V gene is TRBV4-1, the J gene TRBJ2-7; D perhaps matches TRBD1 (6 bases). The germline V gene has CDR1 MGHRA and CDR2 YSYEKL. Between the trimmed V and J ends, which lost 0 bases and 3 bases, there was a span of 9 bases. The CDR3 length is 14 residues. The CDR3 region has the DNA TGCGCCAGCAGCCAAGATGACAGGATCTACGAGCAGTACTTC. Translating it yields CASSQDDRIYEQYF.

This clone occurred a few times. CDR3 nucleotide sequence: TGTGCCAGCAGTCTACACAGCACTGAAGCTTTCTTT. Its translation is CASSLHSTEAFF. The genes are TRBV6-1 and TRBJ1-1, with unresolved D. CDR1 is MNHNS, CDR2 SASEGT, per germline. This CDR3 contains 12 residues. Deletions cut 5 bases from V and 4 bases from J, with 8 bases between.

The chain has TRBV19 and TRBJ2-4; 9 bases fit TRBD1. After removal of 6 bases from V and 5 bases from J, the junction contained 8 bases not matched to a gene. Germline V lookup: CDR1 LNHDA, CDR2 SQIVND (reference sequence). The CDR3 is 15 residues long. CDR3 residues: CASSRTGGIENIQYF. The DNA of the CDR3 is TGTGCCAGTAGCCGTACAGGGGGCATAGAAAACATTCAGTACTTC.

This clone has at least ten counts. The J gene is TRBJ2-5, the V gene TRBV23-1, with 9 positions matching TRBD2. TRBV23-1 is classed as an ORF, of uncertain function. V trimming: 3 bases; J trimming: 3 bases; junction bases outside the gene matches: 2. This CDR3 has 14 residues. The chain's CDR3 is CASSHKRGEETQYF. CDR3 sequence (DNA): TGCGCCAGCAGTCATAAGCGGGGGGAAGAGACCCAGTACTTC.

The sample holds a few counts of this clone. This chain uses TRBV10-3 with TRBJ2-3, with D uncertain. The CDR3 contains 13 residues. Looked up from germline, CDR1 is ENHRY and CDR2 is SYGVKD. V lost 2 bases and J 4 bases, leaving 7 bases between the germline ends. The CDR3 protein is CAISESAADTQYF. In nucleotides, the CDR3 is TGTGCCATCAGTGAGAGTGCGGCAGATACGCAGTATTTT.

There are a few counts of this clone. The chain couples TRBV30 to TRBJ2-3; perhaps TRBD2 as D (6 bases). The CDR3 covers 15 residues. Germline CDR1 is GTSNPN and CDR2 is SVGIG (reference sequence). V lost 7 bases and J 2 bases, leaving 19 bases between the germline ends. CDR3 DNA sequence: TGTGCCTTCTCCCGGGGTAGCGGTCACACAGATACGCAGTATTTT. Its translation is CAFSRGSGHTDTQYF.

This sequence joins TRBV4-2 and TRBJ2-5, with a weak D call TRBD2 (6 bases). V dropped 6 bases and J dropped 5 bases, with 22 bases sitting between them. The CDR3 sequence is 16 residues long. Per the germline V gene, CDR1 is LGHNA and CDR2 is YNFKEQ. DNA for the CDR3: TGTGCCAGCAGTCCGACTAGGGACTCCGTTCGGGAGACCCAGTACTTC. It is translated as CASSPTRDSVRETQYF.

This clone has only a few counts. CDR3 DNA: TGTGCCAGTGGCCAGGGGGATCAGCCCCAGCATTTT. Translating it yields CASGQGDQPQHF. The rearrangement uses TRBV19 and TRBJ1-5; 7 nucleotides line up with TRBD1. Germline values: CDR1 LNHDA, CDR2 SQIVND (reference sequence). The V and J ends lost 8 bases and 5 bases, in that order; junction bases with no gene match: 3. The CDR3 has 12 residues.

This clone was observed many times. The chain joins TRBV5-4 to TRBJ1-5; 8 bases fit TRBD1. The CDR3 has 12 amino acids. In germline, CDR1 is SGHNT, CDR2 YYREEE (reference sequence). Trimming took 4 bases from V and 11 from J; bases not matched to a gene: 5. The CDR3 spells CASSLNRGTQHF. For the CDR3, the DNA is TGTGCCAGCAGCCTGAACAGGGGGACCCAGCATTTT. Variable domain in full (rest from reference TRBV5-4 and TRBJ1-5): ETGVTQSPTHLIKTRGQQVTLRCSSQSGHNTVSWYQQALGQGPQFIFQYYREEENGRGNFPPRFSGLQFPNYSSELNVNALELDDSALYLCASSLNRGTQHFGDGTRLSIL.

The sample holds a few counts of this clone. The rearrangement uses TRBV18 and TRBJ1-1; 9 bases line up with TRBD1. Germline-derived CDR1 and CDR2 are KGHSH and LQKENI. Losses at the gene ends were 3 bases for V and 4 bases for J; bases not matched to a gene: 9. The CDR3 consists of 16 residues. The CDR3, as DNA: TGTGCCAGCTCACCGGGAATGACAGGGGGAGGCACTGAAGCTTTCTTT. It codes for CASSPGMTGGGTEAFF.